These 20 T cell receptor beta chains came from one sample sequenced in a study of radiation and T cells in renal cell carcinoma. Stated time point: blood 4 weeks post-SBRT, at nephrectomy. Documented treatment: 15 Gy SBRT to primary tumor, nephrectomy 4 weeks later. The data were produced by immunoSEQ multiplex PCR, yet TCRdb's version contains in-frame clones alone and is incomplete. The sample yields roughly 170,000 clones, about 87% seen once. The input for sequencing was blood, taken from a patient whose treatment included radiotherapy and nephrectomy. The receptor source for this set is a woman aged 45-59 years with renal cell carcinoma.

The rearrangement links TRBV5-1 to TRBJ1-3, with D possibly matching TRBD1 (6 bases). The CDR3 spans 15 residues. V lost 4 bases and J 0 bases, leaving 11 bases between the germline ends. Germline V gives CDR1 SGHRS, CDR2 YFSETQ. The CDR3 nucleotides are TGCGCCAGCAGCCCAGGGGAGAGCTCTGGAAACACCATATATTTT. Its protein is CASSPGESSGNTIYF.

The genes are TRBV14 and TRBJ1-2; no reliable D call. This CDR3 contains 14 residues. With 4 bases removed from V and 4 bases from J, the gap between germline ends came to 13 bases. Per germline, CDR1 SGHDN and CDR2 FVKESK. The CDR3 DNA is TGTGCCAGCAGCCCGACCCGGGGTAGCTATGGCTACACCTTC. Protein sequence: CASSPTRGSYGYTF.

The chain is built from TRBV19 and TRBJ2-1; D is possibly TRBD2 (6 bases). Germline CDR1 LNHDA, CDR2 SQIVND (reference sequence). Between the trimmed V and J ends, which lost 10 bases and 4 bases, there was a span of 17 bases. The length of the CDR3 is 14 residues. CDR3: CATSPGESYNEQFF. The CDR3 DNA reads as TGTGCCACCAGTCCGGGAGAGAGTTACAATGAGCAGTTCTTC.

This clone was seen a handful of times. The CDR3 protein is CSVVGAPRTGELFF. The DNA for the CDR3 is TGCAGCGTTGTAGGGGCCCCAAGGACCGGGGAGCTGTTTTTT. The chain combines TRBV29-1 with TRBJ2-2; a possible D gene is TRBD1 (5 bases). The length of the CDR3 is 14 residues. V was pared by 4 bases and J by 5 bases, with 14 bases between. The germline V gene has CDR1 SQVTM and CDR2 ANQGSEA.

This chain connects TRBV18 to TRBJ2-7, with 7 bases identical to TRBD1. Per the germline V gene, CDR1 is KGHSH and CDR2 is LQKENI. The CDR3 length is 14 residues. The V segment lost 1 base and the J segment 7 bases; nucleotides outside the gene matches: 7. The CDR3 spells CASSPRQGDREQYF. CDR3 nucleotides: TGTGCCAGCTCACCACGCCAGGGGGACCGGGAGCAGTACTTC.

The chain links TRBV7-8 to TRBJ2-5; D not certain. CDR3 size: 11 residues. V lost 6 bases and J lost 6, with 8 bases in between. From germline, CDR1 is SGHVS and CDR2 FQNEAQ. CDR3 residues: CASRGIQTQYF. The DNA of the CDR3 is TGTGCCAGCAGGGGGATACAGACCCAGTACTTC.

The CDR3 DNA reads TGTGCCAGCAGTTACCGTCGGGGGGGGGAGACCCAGTACTTC. It translates to CASSYRRGGETQYF. The genes are TRBV6-6 and TRBJ2-5; TRBD2 agrees at 8 bases. Germline assignment: CDR1 MNHNY and CDR2 SVGAGI (reference sequence). The CDR3 loop spans 14 amino acids. The ends lost 2 bases at V and 5 bases at J; junction bases unmatched: 4.

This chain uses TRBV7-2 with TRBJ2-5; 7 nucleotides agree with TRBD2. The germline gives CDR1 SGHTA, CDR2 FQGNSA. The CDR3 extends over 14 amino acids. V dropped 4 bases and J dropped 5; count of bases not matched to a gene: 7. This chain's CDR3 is CASSSGFGGETQYF. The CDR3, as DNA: TGTGCCAGCAGCTCGGGTTTCGGGGGGGAGACCCAGTACTTC.

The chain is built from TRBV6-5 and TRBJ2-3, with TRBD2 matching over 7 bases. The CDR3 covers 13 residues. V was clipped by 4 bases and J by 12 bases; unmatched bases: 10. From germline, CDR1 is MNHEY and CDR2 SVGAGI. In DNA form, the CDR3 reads TGTGCCAGCAGTTCGACGCTGCTAGCGGCCCAGTATTTT. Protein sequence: CASSSTLLAAQYF.

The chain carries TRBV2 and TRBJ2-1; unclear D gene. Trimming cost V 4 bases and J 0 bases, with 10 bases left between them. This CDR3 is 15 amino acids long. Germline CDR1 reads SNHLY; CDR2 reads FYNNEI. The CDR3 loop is CASSGAGRSYNEQFF. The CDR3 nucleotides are TGTGCCAGCAGTGGGGCAGGCCGCTCCTACAATGAGCAGTTCTTC.

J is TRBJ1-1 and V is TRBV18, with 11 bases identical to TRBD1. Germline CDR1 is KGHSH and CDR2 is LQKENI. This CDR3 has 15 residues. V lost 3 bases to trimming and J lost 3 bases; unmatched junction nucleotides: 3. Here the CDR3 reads CASSPGTGGYTEAFF. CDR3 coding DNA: TGTGCCAGCTCACCGGGGACAGGGGGGTACACTGAAGCTTTCTTT.

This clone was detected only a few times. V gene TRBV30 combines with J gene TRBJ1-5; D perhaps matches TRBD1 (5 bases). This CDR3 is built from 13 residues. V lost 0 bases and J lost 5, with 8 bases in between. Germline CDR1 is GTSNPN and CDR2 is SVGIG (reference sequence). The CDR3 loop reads CAWSVQDHQPQHF. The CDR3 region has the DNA TGTGCCTGGAGTGTACAGGATCATCAGCCCCAGCATTTT.

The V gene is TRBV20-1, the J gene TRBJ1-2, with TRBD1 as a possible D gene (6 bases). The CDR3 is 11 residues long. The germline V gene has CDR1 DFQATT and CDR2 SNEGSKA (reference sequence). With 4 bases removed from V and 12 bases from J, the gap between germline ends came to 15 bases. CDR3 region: CSAITTGNHTF. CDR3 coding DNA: TGCAGTGCTATAACTACAGGGAATCACACCTTC.

The CDR3 DNA sequence: TGTGCCAGTAGTAACAGCCAGGCGACTGAAGCTTTCTTT. Its translation is CASSNSQATEAFF. The chain combines TRBV19 with TRBJ1-1; D gene uncertain. V was trimmed by 4 bases and J by 5 bases, leaving 11 bases between them. The CDR3 spans 13 residues. Germline V gene data show CDR1 as LNHDA and CDR2 as SQIVND (reference sequence).

The CDR3, as DNA: TGCGCCAGCAGCTCGTCCAGTGGGGGAAACATTCAGTACTTC. Its protein product is CASSSSSGGNIQYF. The chain uses TRBV5-1 and TRBJ2-4; D possibly matches TRBD1 or TRBD2 (5 bases each). Germline V gives CDR1 SGHRS, CDR2 YFSETQ. The CDR3 spans 14 residues. V gave up 3 bases and J gave up 6 bases, with 13 bases separating them.

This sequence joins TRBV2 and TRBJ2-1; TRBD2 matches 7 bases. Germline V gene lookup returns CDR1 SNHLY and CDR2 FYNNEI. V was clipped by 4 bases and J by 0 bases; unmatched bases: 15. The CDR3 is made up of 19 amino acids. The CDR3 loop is CASSGLVAAGSGSYNEQFF. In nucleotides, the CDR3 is TGTGCCAGCAGTGGTCTCGTGGCAGCGGGATCAGGCTCCTACAATGAGCAGTTCTTC.

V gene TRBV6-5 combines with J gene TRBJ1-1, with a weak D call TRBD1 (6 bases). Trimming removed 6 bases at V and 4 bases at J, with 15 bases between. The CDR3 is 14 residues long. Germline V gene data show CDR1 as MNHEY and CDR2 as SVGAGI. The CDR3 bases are TGTGCCAGCAGCCGTTCCCTGGGGGCCACTGAAGCTTTCTTT. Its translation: CASSRSLGATEAFF.

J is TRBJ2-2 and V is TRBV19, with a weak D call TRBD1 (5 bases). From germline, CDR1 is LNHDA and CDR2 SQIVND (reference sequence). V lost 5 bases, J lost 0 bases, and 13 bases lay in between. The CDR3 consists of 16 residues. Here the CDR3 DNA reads TGTGCCAGTAGTGGGGCAGCCCCATCGAACACCGGGGAGCTGTTTTTT. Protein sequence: CASSGAAPSNTGELFF. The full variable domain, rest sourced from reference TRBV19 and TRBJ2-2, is DGGITQSPKYLFRKEGQNVTLSCEQNLNHDAMYWYRQDPGQGLRLIYYSQIVNDFQKGDIAEGYSVSREKKESFPLTVTSAQKNPTAFYLCASSGAAPSNTGELFFGEGSRLTVL.

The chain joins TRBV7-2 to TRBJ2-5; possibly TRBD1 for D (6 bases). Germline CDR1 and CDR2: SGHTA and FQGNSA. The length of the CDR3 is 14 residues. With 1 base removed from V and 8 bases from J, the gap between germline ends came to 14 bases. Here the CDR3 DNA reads TGTGCCAGCAGCTTAGGTGTGAGGGGGAGTACCCAGTACTTC. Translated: CASSLGVRGSTQYF.

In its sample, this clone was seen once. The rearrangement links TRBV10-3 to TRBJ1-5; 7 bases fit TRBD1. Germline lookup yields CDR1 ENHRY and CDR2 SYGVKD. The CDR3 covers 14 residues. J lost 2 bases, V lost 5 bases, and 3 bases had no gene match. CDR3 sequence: CAISSTGGNQPQHF. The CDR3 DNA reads TGTGCCATCAGTTCCACAGGGGGCAATCAGCCCCAGCATTTT.